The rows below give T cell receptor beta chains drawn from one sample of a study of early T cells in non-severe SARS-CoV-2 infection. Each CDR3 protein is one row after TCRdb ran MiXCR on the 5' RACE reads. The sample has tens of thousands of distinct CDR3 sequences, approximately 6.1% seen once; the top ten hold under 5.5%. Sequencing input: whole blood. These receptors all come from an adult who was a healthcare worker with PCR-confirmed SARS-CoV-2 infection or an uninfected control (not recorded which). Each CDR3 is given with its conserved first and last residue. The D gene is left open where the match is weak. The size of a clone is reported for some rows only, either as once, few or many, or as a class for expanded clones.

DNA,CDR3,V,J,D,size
TGTGCCAGCAGTTACCGTTCCGGGGGCGGCGGCACAGATACGCAGTATTTT,CASSYRSGGGGTDTQYF,TRBV6-4,TRBJ2-3,NA,many
TGCAGCCAGAGCAGCGTATCCTACGAGCAGTACTTC,CSQSSVSYEQYF,TRBV20-1,TRBJ2-7,NA,many
TGTGCCAGCAGCTTAGGGCCTCCGGGACTTCAGCCCCAGCATTTT,CASSLGPPGLQPQHF,TRBV7-2,TRBJ1-5,NA,NA
TGTGCCAGCAGCCAAGTTATCTACGAGCAGTACTTC,CASSQVIYEQYF,TRBV14,TRBJ2-7,NA,many
TGTGCCAGCAGCTTGGCGTGGGGGGCTAGCGCAAATGAGCAGTTCTTC,CASSLAWGASANEQFF,TRBV5-6,TRBJ2-1,NA,many
TGTGCCAGCTCACCACCGAACGGACATAGCGAAAAACTGTTTTTT,CASSPPNGHSEKLFF,TRBV18,TRBJ1-4,NA,many
TGCGCCAGCAGGCAACAGGGGGCGAACGATGAGCAGTTCTTC,CASRQQGANDEQFF,TRBV10-2,TRBJ2-1,TRBD1,many
TGCGCCAGCAGCCCTAAGGCGGGCTCTGGGGCCAACGTCCTGACTTTC,CASSPKAGSGANVLTF,TRBV5-1,TRBJ2-6,NA,many
TGCGCCAGCAGCATGGAGGGTGGAGTAGTTCCGTACTTC,CASSMEGGVVPYF,TRBV5-1,TRBJ2-7,NA,few
TGCGCCAGCAGCCCAGACCCTAGCGGGGAGCTGTTTTTT,CASSPDPSGELFF,TRBV5-1,TRBJ2-2,NA,few
TGTGCCAGTAGTATAACCCCCGGCTTCTCCTACAATGAGCAGTTCTTC,CASSITPGFSYNEQFF,TRBV19,TRBJ2-1,NA,many
TGCGCCAGCAGCCATCCGTTAAACACTGAAGCTTTCTTT,CASSHPLNTEAFF,TRBV4-1,TRBJ1-1,NA,many
TGCAGTGCTAGTGCGGCAGGGGGCAGGAGCACAGATACGCAGTATTTT,CSASAAGGRSTDTQYF,TRBV20-1,TRBJ2-3,TRBD1,few
TGCAGTGCTAATCCCGGAGGCGACAATGAGCAGTTCTTC,CSANPGGDNEQFF,TRBV20-1,TRBJ2-1,NA,NA
TGCAGTGCGCTCATCTCGGGACTAGCGGGGGAGACCCAGTACTTC,CSALISGLAGETQYF,TRBV20-1,TRBJ2-5,TRBD2,few
TGCAGCGTTGTAGCCAGGGGACCCTACAATGAGCAGTTCTTC,CSVVARGPYNEQFF,TRBV29-1,TRBJ2-1,NA,many
TGTGCCTGGAGTGTAGGGCAAGGGTACTACGAGCAGTACTTC,CAWSVGQGYYEQYF,TRBV30,TRBJ2-7,NA,few
TGTGCCAGCAGCCCCCAGGGACGGGGATTCTACACTTTT,CASSPQGRGFYTF,TRBV7-9,TRBJ1-2,NA,many
TGTGCCAGCAGTTTTGGGACAGATGAAGCTTTCTTT,CASSFGTDEAFF,TRBV6-6,TRBJ1-1,TRBD1,many